The subject of this entry is one TCR beta chain. Its antigen remains unidentified. Just one base apart from a much larger clone, this may be a read error. Diagnoses were made from clinical symptoms, serum measures (thyroxine and TRAb), thyroid ultrasound and orbital computed tomography. The sample belongs to a study of T cells in Graves' hyperthyroidism and ophthalmopathy. For the study at large: Peripheral blood samples were taken at initial diagnosis, prior to any treatment.

Using RNA transcripts as the source, TCR beta CDR3 regions were amplified. The TCR CDR3 was amplified in a first-round RT-PCR using the HTBI primer set. TCRdb redid the calling of the multiplex PCR reads with MiXCR, one entry per CDR3 protein. The data contain 550,000 to 850,000 distinct CDR3 sequences, 15% to 20% of them singletons. Study-level results: Ophthalmopathy was separated from stable hyperthyroidism by a 13 V-J model. Most expanded thyroid clonotypes above 0.001 recurred in blood.

Deletions cut 2 bases from V and 11 bases from J, with 15 bases between. Germline lookup yields CDR1 GTSNPN and CDR2 SVGIG (reference sequence). The CDR3 runs to 12 residues. This chain connects TRBV30 to TRBJ1-1; D perhaps matches TRBD1 (5 bases). The sequence was obtained from a woman between 45 and 65 years old with Graves' hyperthyroidism that later progressed to Graves' ophthalmopathy. The sample taken for sequencing was blood. The CDR3 DNA follows: TGTGCCTGGAGTTCGGGGGGAGTCGAGGCTTTCTTT. This sequence encodes CAWSSGGVEAFF.